This TCR beta chain was captured in a study of control samples from healthy donors and cancer patients. This clone was detected only a few times. A junction end diverges from the germline sequence, so it may reflect a read error. Using immunoSEQ multiplex PCR, the repertoire was profiled, and TCRdb retains in-frame clones only, with some absent. The sample contains around 140,000 clones, roughly 89% of which appear only once. Germline V CDR1 and CDR2: SGHNT, YYREEE (reference sequence). This CDR3 has 15 residues. The sample consisted of blood. The gene calls are TRBV5-4 and TRBJ2-2, with 8 nucleotides matching TRBD1. This clonotype was obtained from a man aged 18 to 29 in good health. The CDR3 coding sequence is TGTGCCAGCAGATTGGACAGGGAGAACACCGGGGAGCTGTTTTTT. Protein: CASRLDRENTGELFF.